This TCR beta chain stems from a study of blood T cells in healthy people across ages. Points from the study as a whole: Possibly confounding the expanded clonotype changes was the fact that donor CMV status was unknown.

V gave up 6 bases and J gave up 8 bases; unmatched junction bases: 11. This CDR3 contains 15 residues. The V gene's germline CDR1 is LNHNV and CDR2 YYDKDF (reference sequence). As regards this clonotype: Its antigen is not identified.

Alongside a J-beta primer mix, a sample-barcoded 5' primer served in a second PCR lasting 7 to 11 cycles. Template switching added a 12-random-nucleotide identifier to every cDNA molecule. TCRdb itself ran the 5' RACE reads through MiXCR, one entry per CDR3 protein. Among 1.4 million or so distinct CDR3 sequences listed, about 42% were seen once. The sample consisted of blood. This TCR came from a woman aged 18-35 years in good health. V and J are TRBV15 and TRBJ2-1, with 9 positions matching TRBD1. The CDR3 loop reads CATRTVGTGMDEQFF. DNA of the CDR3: TGTGCCACCAGAACCGTTGGGACAGGGATGGATGAGCAGTTCTTC.